At least ten counts were recorded for the clone carrying this T cell receptor beta chain. TCRdb ran MiXCR on the 5' RACE reads and lists one entry per CDR3 protein. The table lists 100,000 to 150,000 distinct CDR3 sequences, around 6.7% of them singletons. This specimen belongs to a study of T cells after yellow fever vaccination. CDR1 is KGHDR, CDR2 SFDVKD, per germline. The CDR3 sequence is 15 residues long. V gave up 7 bases and J gave up 3 bases; unmatched junction bases: 9. Specimen: CD4+ T cells sorted from PBMCs, collected about 49 days after the first yellow fever vaccination. The chain is built from TRBV24-1 and TRBJ1-1, with 8 bases that match TRBD1. The clonotype originates from a man aged 18 to 30 who received the YFV17D yellow fever vaccine. As DNA, the CDR3 is TGTGCCACCAGGGGCAGGGGGCTTCGAGACACTGAAGCTTTCTTT. It is translated as CATRGRGLRDTEAFF.